This T cell receptor (beta chain) comes out of a study of control samples from healthy donors and cancer patients. This CDR3 has 15 residues. The germline gives CDR1 SGDLS, CDR2 YYNGEE. Trimming removed 3 bases from V and 3 bases from J, with 13 bases in between. Profiling relied on immunoSEQ multiplex PCR, and the TCRdb table lists in-frame clones only, not all of them. The sample includes 80,000 or so clones, roughly nine tenths of them seen just once. The specimen sequenced was blood. The chain employs TRBV9 and TRBJ2-1, with D tentatively TRBD1 (6 bases). This sequence originates from a man between 50 and 59 years old in good health. The CDR3 coding sequence is TGTGCCAGCAGCGCGACTCAGGGGAGCTACAATGAGCAGTTCTTC. Amino acids: CASSATQGSYNEQFF.